A few counts support the clone carrying this TCR beta chain. Its antigen is undetermined. The entry originates in a study of coeliac disease. Findings of the study overall: Largely private TRB repertoires meant most sequences were sample-unique. Published gliadin-specific TRB sequences appeared in about 50% of the 18 coeliac samples, 1 of 6 controls. Unbiased detection of gliadin-specific T cells was judged not feasible with this approach.

Cells were frozen in aliquots of around 490,000, and one aliquot per fraction was sequenced. Repertoires were generated with immunoSEQ multiplex PCR, while TCRdb's copy carries only in-frame clones and drops some. The repertoire consists of 8,000 to 10,000 clones, with 67% occurring once and the leading ten covering 20% to 25%. The clonotype was recovered from a woman in her sixties with celiac disease. Specimen: lamina propria lymphocytes from the gut.

DNA for the CDR3: TGTGCCAGTAGTATGTCGACTGTTGGAAACACCATATATTTT. Translation gives CASSMSTVGNTIYF. The rearrangement links TRBV19 to TRBJ1-3; D is uncertain. The CDR3 contains 14 residues. Trimming removed 3 bases from V and 3 bases from J, with 9 bases in between. Germline values: CDR1 LNHDA, CDR2 SQIVND (reference sequence).